A single sample gave rise to the 15 T cell receptor beta chains below, sequenced in a study of T-cell memory formation after mild COVID-19. Each CDR3 protein is one row after TCRdb ran MiXCR on the 5' RACE reads. The data contain roughly 250,000 distinct CDR3 sequences, roughly 15% of them singletons. The specimen was PBMCs or a T cell subset sorted from them (not recorded which). The source is a man between 18 and 29 years old who had mild COVID-19 (a few samples of this study predate the infection). Cell type and time point are not known.

Only one count was recorded for this clonotype. At one end, the junction sequence differs from germline, possibly due to a read error. The chain links TRBV19 to TRBJ2-1; 9 nucleotides align to TRBD1. Germline V gives CDR1 LNHDA, CDR2 SQIVND (reference sequence). The CDR3 is 15 residues long. The CDR3 region has the DNA TGTGCCAGTAGGGCGGGACAGGGCTCCAACAATGAGCAGTTCTTC. Encoded protein: CASRAGQGSNNEQFF.

V usage is TRBV5-4 and J usage is TRBJ2-1; 7 nucleotides match TRBD2. The CDR3 loop spans 13 amino acids. Germline V gene sequence: CDR1 SGHNT, CDR2 YYREEE (reference sequence). Trimming took 3 bases from V and 9 from J; bases not matched to a gene: 6. As DNA, the CDR3 is TGTGCCAGCAGCTCGACTAGCAGGCTTGAGCAGTTCTTC. It encodes CASSSTSRLEQFF.

The sample holds a few counts of this clonotype. One junction end does not reproduce the germline sequence, and a read error may be involved. The genes are TRBV4-3 and TRBJ2-2; a possible D gene is TRBD2 (6 bases). This CDR3 contains 12 residues. Germline V gene lookup returns CDR1 LGHNA and CDR2 YSLEER. Here the CDR3 DNA reads TGCGCCAGCAGCCAGCAACCCGGGGGGCTGTTTTTT. Its protein is CASSQQPGGLFF.

This clonotype has at least ten counts. This rearrangement joins TRBV7-9 to TRBJ2-2; D is ambiguous. Germline-derived CDR1 and CDR2 are SEHNR and FQNEAQ (reference sequence). The length of the CDR3 is 16 residues. Deletions cut 6 bases from V and 3 bases from J, with 17 bases between. For the CDR3, the DNA is TGTGCCAGCAGGAAAAACCGAGACGGCGACACCGGGGAGCTGTTTTTT. Its protein product is CASRKNRDGDTGELFF.

V gene TRBV29-1 combines with J gene TRBJ2-6; D is unclear. Germline V gives CDR1 SQVTM, CDR2 ANQGSEA. The V gene lost 5 bases and the J gene lost 4 bases, with 6 bases spanning the gap. The CDR3 sequence is 12 residues long. CDR3 amino acids: CSVSTGANVLTF. The CDR3 DNA reads TGCAGCGTTTCAACCGGGGCCAACGTCCTGACTTTC.

The chain is built from TRBV10-3 and TRBJ2-5; TRBD1 aligns across 7 bases. Germline V CDR1 and CDR2: ENHRY, SYGVKD. The CDR3 is 13 amino acids. The V and J ends lost 8 bases and 5 bases, in that order; junction bases with no gene match: 8. CDR3 in amino acids: CAIQRQGGETQYF. Written as DNA, the CDR3 is TGTGCCATCCAAAGACAGGGTGGGGAGACCCAGTACTTC.

Notes on this clonotype: A read error may account for a junction end that differs from germline. The chain links TRBV18 to TRBJ1-1, with 8 bases aligning to TRBD1. CDR1 is KGHSH, CDR2 LQKENI, per germline. CDR3 size: 11 residues. Here the CDR3 reads CASSPSTGEVF. Here the CDR3 DNA reads TGTGCCAGCTCACCCTCGACAGGGGAAGTCTTT.

This clonotype has ten or more counts. A junction boundary mismatches the germline segment, possibly from a read error. This sequence joins TRBV5-1 and TRBJ2-1; 10 positions agree with TRBD1. Germline V gene lookup returns CDR1 SGHRS and CDR2 YFSETQ. The CDR3 sequence is 15 residues long. The CDR3 protein is CASTVTGGSHNEQFF. CDR3 in DNA: TGCGCCAGCACCGTGACAGGGGGCTCCCACAATGAGCAGTTCTTC.

This rearrangement joins TRBV10-1 to TRBJ2-3; 8 bases are shared with TRBD1. The CDR3 covers 14 residues. The V gene's germline CDR1 is WNHNN and CDR2 SYGVQD (reference sequence). Germline trimming cut 5 bases from V and 4 bases from J; bases unmatched to any gene: 5. The CDR3 sequence: CASSPNRGSDTQYF. The DNA for the CDR3 is TGCGCCAGCAGTCCTAACAGGGGGTCAGATACGCAGTATTTT.

This clonotype was found a few times. The chain has TRBV4-3 and TRBJ2-7; TRBD2 aligns across 10 bases. Trimming cost V 5 bases and J 4 bases; bases outside gene matches: 8. Germline V lookup: CDR1 LGHNA, CDR2 YSLEER. The CDR3 length is 15 residues. CDR3 nucleotides: TGCGCCAGCAGCGTACACTCTAGCGGGGGTTACGAGCAGTACTTC. This gives the protein CASSVHSSGGYEQYF.

This clonotype was seen more than once but under ten times. The chain uses TRBV5-1 and TRBJ2-7; 10 nucleotides align to TRBD1. The germline CDR1 and CDR2 sequences are SGHRS and YFSETQ. There are 15 residues in the CDR3. V lost 0 bases, J lost 3 bases, and 3 bases stayed unmatched. In DNA form, the CDR3 reads TGCGCCAGCAGCTTGGCTGGGACAGGGGTCTACGAGCAGTACTTC. Translating gives CASSLAGTGVYEQYF.

V usage is TRBV6-2 or TRBV6-3 and J usage is TRBJ1-1, with D perhaps TRBD1 (6 bases). Trimming took off 6 bases at V and 1 base at J, with 15 bases between the two ends. The V gene's germline CDR1 is MNHEY and CDR2 SVGEGT. CDR3 length equals 15 residues. CDR3 sequence: CASRPGGTSNTEAFF. The CDR3 DNA reads as TGTGCCAGCAGACCTGGCGGGACATCGAACACTGAAGCTTTCTTT.

The sample holds a few counts of this clonotype. The chain joins TRBV5-1 to TRBJ2-3, with a tentative D call TRBD2 (5 bases). Trimming left V 0 bases short and J 6 bases short, with 11 bases between. The CDR3 has 14 residues. In germline, CDR1 is SGHRS, CDR2 YFSETQ. The CDR3 sequence is CASSLGQRGDTQYF. The CDR3 DNA reads TGCGCCAGCAGCTTGGGACAACGCGGGGATACGCAGTATTTT.

V gene TRBV19 combines with J gene TRBJ1-4, with D hard to call. Germline CDR1 is LNHDA and CDR2 is SQIVND (reference sequence). This CDR3 contains 16 residues. The V and J ends lost 2 bases and 3 bases respectively, with 13 bases between them. This CDR3 is CASSINKAPPNEKLFF. The CDR3 DNA reads TGTGCCAGTAGTATAAATAAGGCACCACCTAATGAAAAACTGTTTTTT.

This clonotype was counted ten times or more. The CDR3 reads CASSRNPVGGGYTF. The CDR3 DNA sequence: TGTGCCAGCAGCCGCAATCCTGTGGGGGGGGGCTACACCTTC. The chain employs TRBV6-5 and TRBJ1-2; D perhaps matches TRBD1 (5 bases). V was clipped by 6 bases and J by 8 bases, with 19 bases between them. This CDR3 has 14 amino acids. CDR1 is MNHEY and CDR2 is SVGAGI in the germline V gene.